This T cell receptor beta chain was sequenced during a study of breast tumors, draining lymph nodes, adjacent tissues. General observations from the study: The data were judged consistent with most tumor T cells coming from lymph node and expanding in tumor. Tumor and nontumor repertoires were significantly more similar in luminal-like than in basal-like breast cancer. The lymph node origin of tumor T cells was framed as consistent with a hypothesis, not demonstrated.

TCRdb re-called the multiplex PCR reads through MiXCR, storing one row per CDR3 protein. The sample carries more than 200,000 distinct CDR3 sequences, roughly 32% recorded once. The J segment lost 4 bases and the V segment lost 3 bases, leaving 2 bases of the junction unmatched. CDR1 is SGHTA and CDR2 is FQGNSA in the germline V gene. The CDR3 has 16 residues. Axillary draining lymph nodes of breast cancer patients supplied the node samples. This clonotype appeared many times. Its antigen is still unknown. The sequence derives from a female donor with breast cancer. Some clones in this sample may be carry-over from other donors' samples. Input material: axillary lymph node tissue. The chain uses TRBV7-2 and TRBJ2-2; 13 positions match TRBD2. The DNA of the CDR3 is TGTGCCAGCAGCTTGGGACTAGCGGGGCGCACCGGGGAGCTGTTTTTT. This translates into CASSLGLAGRTGELFF.